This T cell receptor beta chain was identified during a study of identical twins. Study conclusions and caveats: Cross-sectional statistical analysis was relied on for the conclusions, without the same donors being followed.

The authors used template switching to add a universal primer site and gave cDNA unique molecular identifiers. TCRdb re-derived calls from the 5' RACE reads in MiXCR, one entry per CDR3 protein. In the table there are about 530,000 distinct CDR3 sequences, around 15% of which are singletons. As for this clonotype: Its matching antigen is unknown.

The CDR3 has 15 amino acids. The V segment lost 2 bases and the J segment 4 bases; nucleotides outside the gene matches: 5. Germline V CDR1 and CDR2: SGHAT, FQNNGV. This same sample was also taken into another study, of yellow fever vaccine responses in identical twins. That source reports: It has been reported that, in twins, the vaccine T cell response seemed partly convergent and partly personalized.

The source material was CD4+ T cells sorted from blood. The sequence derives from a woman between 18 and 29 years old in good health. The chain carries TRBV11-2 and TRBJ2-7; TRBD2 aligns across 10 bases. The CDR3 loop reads CASSLPGLAIYEQYF. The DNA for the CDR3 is TGTGCCAGCAGCTTACCGGGACTAGCGATATACGAGCAGTACTTC.